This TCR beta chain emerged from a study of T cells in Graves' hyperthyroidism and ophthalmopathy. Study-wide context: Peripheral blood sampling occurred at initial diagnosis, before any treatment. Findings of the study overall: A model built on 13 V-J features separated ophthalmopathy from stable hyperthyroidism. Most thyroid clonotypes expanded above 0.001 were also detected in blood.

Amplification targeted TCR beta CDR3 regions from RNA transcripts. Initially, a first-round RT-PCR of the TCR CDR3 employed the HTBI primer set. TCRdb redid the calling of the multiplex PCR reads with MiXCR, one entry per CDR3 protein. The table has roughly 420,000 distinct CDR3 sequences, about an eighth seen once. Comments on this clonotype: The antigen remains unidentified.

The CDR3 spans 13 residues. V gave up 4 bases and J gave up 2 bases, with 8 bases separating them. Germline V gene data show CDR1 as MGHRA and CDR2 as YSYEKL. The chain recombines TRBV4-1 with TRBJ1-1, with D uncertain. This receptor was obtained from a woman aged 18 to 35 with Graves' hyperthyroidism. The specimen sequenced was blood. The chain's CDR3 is CASSRSQNTEAFF. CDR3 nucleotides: TGCGCCAGCAGCCGATCACAAAACACTGAAGCTTTCTTT.